These T cell receptor beta chains were read from a single sample in a study of cytomegalovirus exposure and HLA in healthy donors. This table comes from immunoSEQ multiplex PCR, and its TCRdb copy is limited to in-frame clones, with some not included. The table has roughly 120,000 clones, over 70% seen once; the top ten hold roughly 4.2%. The sequenced material came from PBMCs. These receptors were collected from a woman between 35 and 50 years old in good health and CMV-seropositive. Both conserved end residues are part of each CDR3. D genes are given only for firm matches. A row's size may be missing; if present it is once, few, many or a size class.

V gene: TRBV7-9
D gene: TRBD2
J gene: TRBJ2-5
clone size: .
CDR3 protein: CASSPAGETQYF
CDR3 DNA: TGTGCCAGCAGCCCAGCGGGGGAGACCCAGTACTTC

V gene: TRBV11-3
D gene: .
J gene: TRBJ1-1
clone size: .
CDR3 protein: CASSLDQGMNTEAFF
CDR3 DNA: TGTGCCAGCAGCTTAGATCAGGGGATGAACACTGAAGCTTTCTTT

V gene: TRBV7-2
D gene: .
J gene: TRBJ2-2
clone size: few
CDR3 protein: CASSAGLNTGELFF
CDR3 DNA: TGTGCCAGCAGCGCTGGACTGAACACCGGGGAGCTGTTTTTT

V gene: TRBV28
D gene: .
J gene: TRBJ1-2
clone size: .
CDR3 protein: CASSPKLTVMGYTF
CDR3 DNA: TGTGCCAGCAGCCCTAAGTTGACAGTTATGGGCTACACCTTC

V gene: TRBV19
D gene: TRBD1
J gene: TRBJ1-6
clone size: .
CDR3 protein: CASSIIGGTGGNSPLHF
CDR3 DNA: TGTGCCAGTAGTATCATAGGTGGGACAGGAGGTAATTCACCCCTCCACTTT

V gene: TRBV30
D gene: TRBD1
J gene: TRBJ1-3
clone size: .
CDR3 protein: CAWSVTRTGAGNTIYF
CDR3 DNA: TGTGCCTGGAGTGTAACCCGGACAGGGGCTGGAAACACCATATATTTT

V gene: TRBV29-1
D gene: TRBD1
J gene: TRBJ1-3
clone size: few
CDR3 protein: CSVGGQGDSGNTIYF
CDR3 DNA: TGCAGCGTTGGAGGACAGGGAGACTCTGGAAACACCATATATTTT

V gene: TRBV6-1
D gene: .
J gene: TRBJ1-1
clone size: .
CDR3 protein: CASKAPGTSEAFF
CDR3 DNA: TGTGCCAGCAAAGCGCCTGGGACTTCAGAAGCTTTCTTT

V gene: TRBV6-5
D gene: .
J gene: TRBJ2-3
clone size: once
CDR3 protein: CASSYSYGGDTQYF
CDR3 DNA: TGTGCCAGCAGTTACTCCTACGGAGGGGATACGCAGTATTTT

V gene: TRBV9
D gene: TRBD1
J gene: TRBJ1-2
clone size: .
CDR3 protein: CASSEPLGTGSGYTF
CDR3 DNA: TGTGCCAGCAGCGAGCCCCTTGGGACAGGGAGCGGCTACACCTTC

V gene: TRBV11-3
D gene: TRBD2
J gene: TRBJ2-3
clone size: .
CDR3 protein: CASGAGVTDTQYF
CDR3 DNA: TGTGCCAGCGGGGCGGGAGTGACAGATACGCAGTATTTT

V gene: TRBV11-1
D gene: TRBD2
J gene: TRBJ2-1
clone size: few
CDR3 protein: CASSFRGLAVYNEQFF
CDR3 DNA: TGTGCCAGCAGCTTCAGAGGACTAGCGGTATACAATGAGCAGTTCTTC

V gene: TRBV5-6
D gene: .
J gene: TRBJ2-4
clone size: few
CDR3 protein: CASSLIGELAKNIQYF
CDR3 DNA: TGTGCCAGCAGTCTGATAGGGGAACTAGCCAAAAACATTCAGTACTTC

V gene: TRBV5-5
D gene: TRBD2
J gene: TRBJ2-2
clone size: .
CDR3 protein: CASSWAGTAGGTGELFF
CDR3 DNA: TGTGCCAGCAGCTGGGCCGGGACCGCGGGGGGGACCGGGGAGCTGTTTTTT

V gene: TRBV7-2
D gene: .
J gene: TRBJ1-1
clone size: .
CDR3 protein: CASSWDFNTEAFF
CDR3 DNA: TGTGCCAGCAGCTGGGACTTTAACACTGAAGCTTTCTTT

V gene: TRBV7-9
D gene: TRBD1
J gene: TRBJ2-2
clone size: .
CDR3 protein: CASTKGGWNTGELFF
CDR3 DNA: TGTGCCAGCACCAAAGGGGGCTGGAACACCGGGGAGCTGTTTTTT

V gene: TRBV29-1
D gene: TRBD1
J gene: TRBJ1-2
clone size: .
CDR3 protein: CSVEDVDRGPEFNYGYTF
CDR3 DNA: TGCAGCGTTGAAGATGTTGACAGGGGCCCTGAATTTAACTATGGCTACACCTTC

V gene: TRBV27
D gene: TRBD2
J gene: TRBJ2-3
clone size: .
CDR3 protein: CASSLWVAGGTDTQYF
CDR3 DNA: TGTGCCAGCAGTTTATGGGTAGCGGGGGGCACAGATACGCAGTATTTT

V gene: TRBV6-1
D gene: .
J gene: TRBJ2-1
clone size: .
CDR3 protein: CASSSLLNEQFF
CDR3 DNA: TGTGCCAGCAGTTCCTTACTCAATGAGCAGTTCTTC

V gene: TRBV25-1
D gene: TRBD1
J gene: TRBJ2-2
clone size: few
CDR3 protein: CASHRTGNTGELFF
CDR3 DNA: TGTGCCAGCCATAGGACAGGCAACACCGGGGAGCTGTTTTTT

V gene: TRBV5-3
D gene: .
J gene: TRBJ2-2
clone size: .
CDR3 protein: CARGLETTNTGELFF
CDR3 DNA: TGTGCCAGGGGGCTTGAGACAACAAACACCGGGGAGCTGTTTTTT

V gene: TRBV2
D gene: TRBD1
J gene: TRBJ1-1
clone size: .
CDR3 protein: CASSPGQINTEAFF
CDR3 DNA: TGTGCCAGTTCCCCGGGACAGATAAACACTGAAGCTTTCTTT

V gene: TRBV2
D gene: .
J gene: TRBJ2-6
clone size: few
CDR3 protein: CASSVDTPKVAGANVLTF
CDR3 DNA: TGTGCCAGCAGTGTCGACACGCCAAAAGTGGCCGGGGCCAACGTCCTGACTTTC

V gene: TRBV7-2
D gene: .
J gene: TRBJ2-7
clone size: once
CDR3 protein: CASSLGSGYEQYF
CDR3 DNA: TGTGCCAGCAGCTTAGGATCGGGTTACGAGCAGTACTTC

V gene: TRBV30
D gene: .
J gene: TRBJ2-3
clone size: .
CDR3 protein: CAWSVTASGTDTQYF
CDR3 DNA: TGTGCCTGGAGCGTTACTGCTAGCGGCACAGATACGCAGTATTTT

V gene: TRBV19
D gene: .
J gene: TRBJ2-7
clone size: .
CDR3 protein: CASSMAGQQYEQYF
CDR3 DNA: TGTGCCAGTAGTATGGCGGGACAGCAATACGAGCAGTACTTC

V gene: TRBV25-1
D gene: .
J gene: TRBJ2-1
clone size: .
CDR3 protein: CASRRGVEQFF
CDR3 DNA: TGTGCCAGCCGCAGGGGGGTTGAGCAGTTCTTC

V gene: TRBV7-9
D gene: TRBD2
J gene: TRBJ2-1
clone size: .
CDR3 protein: CSSSLASSGTSYNEQFF
CDR3 DNA: TGTTCCAGCAGCTTGGCATCTAGCGGGACCTCCTACAATGAGCAGTTCTTC

V gene: TRBV19
D gene: .
J gene: TRBJ1-1
clone size: .
CDR3 protein: CASSMWRDRGATEAFF
CDR3 DNA: TGTGCCAGTAGTATGTGGAGGGACCGGGGCGCCACTGAAGCTTTCTTT

V gene: TRBV19
D gene: TRBD1
J gene: TRBJ1-5
clone size: .
CDR3 protein: CASSMGTGLNQPQHF
CDR3 DNA: TGTGCCAGTAGTATGGGGACAGGACTAAATCAGCCCCAGCATTTT

V gene: TRBV9
D gene: TRBD1
J gene: TRBJ1-5
clone size: .
CDR3 protein: CASSRDPGTGGQPQHF
CDR3 DNA: TGTGCCAGCAGCCGGGACCCCGGGACAGGGGGTCAGCCCCAGCATTTT

V gene: TRBV9
D gene: .
J gene: TRBJ2-1
clone size: .
CDR3 protein: CASSVGGSGSSYNEQFF
CDR3 DNA: TGTGCCAGCAGCGTAGGGGGTAGCGGTAGCTCCTACAATGAGCAGTTCTTC

V gene: TRBV18
D gene: TRBD2
J gene: TRBJ2-3
clone size: .
CDR3 protein: CASSPPSGRVADTQYF
CDR3 DNA: TGTGCCAGCTCACCACCATCCGGGAGGGTCGCAGATACGCAGTATTTT

V gene: TRBV15
D gene: .
J gene: TRBJ2-5
clone size: once
CDR3 protein: CATSISSPPETQYF
CDR3 DNA: TGTGCCACCAGCATCTCGTCCCCCCCAGAGACCCAGTACTTC

V gene: TRBV7-6
D gene: .
J gene: TRBJ1-2
clone size: .
CDR3 protein: CASSPSGQTYGYTF
CDR3 DNA: TGTGCCAGCAGTCCCTCGGGACAAACCTATGGCTACACCTTC

V gene: TRBV4-2
D gene: .
J gene: TRBJ2-7
clone size: few
CDR3 protein: CASSQVGVYEQYF
CDR3 DNA: TGTGCCAGCAGCCAAGTCGGTGTCTACGAGCAGTACTTC

V gene: TRBV27
D gene: TRBD1
J gene: TRBJ1-4
clone size: .
CDR3 protein: CASSLAPQGNEKLFF
CDR3 DNA: TGTGCCAGCAGTTTAGCTCCACAGGGGAATGAAAAACTGTTTTTT